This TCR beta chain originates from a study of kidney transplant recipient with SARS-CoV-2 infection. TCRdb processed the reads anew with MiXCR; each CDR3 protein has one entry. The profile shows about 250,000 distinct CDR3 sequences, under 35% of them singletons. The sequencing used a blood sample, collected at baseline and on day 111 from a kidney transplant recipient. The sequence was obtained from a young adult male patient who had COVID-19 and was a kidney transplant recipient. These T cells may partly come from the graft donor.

CDR3 in amino acids: CASSSQVKKGREQFF. The CDR3 bases are TGTGCCAGCAGTTCCCAGGTTAAAAAAGGTCGTGAGCAGTTCTTC. V gene TRBV28 combines with J gene TRBJ2-1; the D is unclear. The length of the CDR3 is 15 residues. Germline V CDR1 and CDR2: MDHEN, SYDVKM. Trimming pared 4 bases from V and 9 bases from J, leaving 19 bases between.